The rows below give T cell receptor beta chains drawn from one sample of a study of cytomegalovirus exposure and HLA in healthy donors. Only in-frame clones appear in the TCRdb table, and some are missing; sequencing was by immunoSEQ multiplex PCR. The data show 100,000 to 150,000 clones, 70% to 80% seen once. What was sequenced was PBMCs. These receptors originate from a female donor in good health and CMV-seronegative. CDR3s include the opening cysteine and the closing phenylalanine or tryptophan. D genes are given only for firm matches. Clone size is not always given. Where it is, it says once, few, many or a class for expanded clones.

CDR3nt: TGTGCCAGCAGTTGGTCCGGACAGGGATCCTACAATGAGCAGTTCTTC
CDR3aa: CASSWSGQGSYNEQFF
v_gene: TRBV28
d_gene: TRBD1
abundance: NA
j_gene: TRBJ2-1

CDR3nt: TGCGCCAGCCTCGCGGACACAGATACGCAGTATTTT
CDR3aa: CASLADTDTQYF
v_gene: TRBV10-1
d_gene: NA
abundance: NA
j_gene: TRBJ2-3

CDR3nt: TGCAGCGTTGTCGGGGCAGGGGGTGGGGAGACCCAGTACTTC
CDR3aa: CSVVGAGGGETQYF
v_gene: TRBV29-1
d_gene: TRBD1
abundance: NA
j_gene: TRBJ2-5

CDR3nt: TGTGCCAGCAGTAGCCAAGGGACACAGGGCTACACCTTC
CDR3aa: CASSSQGTQGYTF
v_gene: TRBV28
d_gene: NA
abundance: NA
j_gene: TRBJ1-2

CDR3nt: TGTGCCAGCAGTTTTATAGCGGGATTAAATGAGCAGTTCTTC
CDR3aa: CASSFIAGLNEQFF
v_gene: TRBV7-2
d_gene: TRBD2
abundance: NA
j_gene: TRBJ2-1

CDR3nt: TGTGCCAGCAGCCCAAGGTCAGCGTTGTACGATACGCAGTATTTT
CDR3aa: CASSPRSALYDTQYF
v_gene: TRBV7-9
d_gene: NA
abundance: NA
j_gene: TRBJ2-3

CDR3nt: TGTGCCACCAGCACATTAGCGGGACCCCGGATCGATGAGCAGTTCTTC
CDR3aa: CATSTLAGPRIDEQFF
v_gene: TRBV15
d_gene: TRBD2
abundance: NA
j_gene: TRBJ2-1

CDR3nt: TGTGCTAGTGGTTTGGCGTCCTACAATGAGCAGTTCTTC
CDR3aa: CASGLASYNEQFF
v_gene: TRBV12-5
d_gene: NA
abundance: NA
j_gene: TRBJ2-1

CDR3nt: TGTGCCAGCACCCGCGGGGGGGTCCCATTCTCTGGGGCCAACGTCCTGACTTTC
CDR3aa: CASTRGGVPFSGANVLTF
v_gene: TRBV27
d_gene: TRBD2
abundance: NA
j_gene: TRBJ2-6

CDR3nt: TGTGCCAGCAGGTTCACAGGAGATACGCAGTATTTT
CDR3aa: CASRFTGDTQYF
v_gene: TRBV2
d_gene: NA
abundance: NA
j_gene: TRBJ2-3

CDR3nt: TGTGCCAGCAGCAAAGACGGTCCTAGCGGGACGGAGAATGAGCAGTTCTTC
CDR3aa: CASSKDGPSGTENEQFF
v_gene: TRBV21-1
d_gene: NA
abundance: NA
j_gene: TRBJ2-1

CDR3nt: TGTGCCAGCAGCCAAAATGGGGGAGGAGCTTTCTTT
CDR3aa: CASSQNGGGAFF
v_gene: TRBV4-2
d_gene: NA
abundance: NA
j_gene: TRBJ1-1

CDR3nt: TGTGCCAGCAGTGAAATAGCGGGAGAGGCCGGGGAGCTGTTTTTT
CDR3aa: CASSEIAGEAGELFF
v_gene: TRBV6-1
d_gene: TRBD2
abundance: NA
j_gene: TRBJ2-2

CDR3nt: TGTGCCAGCAGTCCTCAAGGGGACAGGGAGTATAATCAGCCCCAGCATTTT
CDR3aa: CASSPQGDREYNQPQHF
v_gene: TRBV28
d_gene: TRBD1
abundance: NA
j_gene: TRBJ1-5

CDR3nt: TGTGCCAGCAGCCTCACTAGCGGGAGTGCCTACGAGCAGTACTTC
CDR3aa: CASSLTSGSAYEQYF
v_gene: TRBV7-2
d_gene: TRBD2
abundance: once
j_gene: TRBJ2-7

CDR3nt: TGTGCCAGCGGATGGGACAGCACTAGCACAGATACGCAGTATTTT
CDR3aa: CASGWDSTSTDTQYF
v_gene: TRBV27
d_gene: TRBD1
abundance: NA
j_gene: TRBJ2-3

CDR3nt: TGTGCCAGCAGCCGGGGGGCAGGGAATAACTATGGCTACACCTTC
CDR3aa: CASSRGAGNNYGYTF
v_gene: TRBV6-6
d_gene: NA
abundance: NA
j_gene: TRBJ1-2

CDR3nt: TGTGCCAGCAGCTTGGAGGCCGGCGGCTATGGCTACACCTTC
CDR3aa: CASSLEAGGYGYTF
v_gene: TRBV5-4
d_gene: NA
abundance: NA
j_gene: TRBJ1-2

CDR3nt: TGTGCCAGTAGTTTTTCTATTGACAGCCAAGAGACCCAGTACTTC
CDR3aa: CASSFSIDSQETQYF
v_gene: TRBV19
d_gene: NA
abundance: NA
j_gene: TRBJ2-5

CDR3nt: TGTGCCTGCGGCAGGGATAGCAATCAGCCCCAGCATTTT
CDR3aa: CACGRDSNQPQHF
v_gene: TRBV30
d_gene: NA
abundance: NA
j_gene: TRBJ1-5

CDR3nt: TGTGCCAGCAGCCAAGTTTACAGGTACAATGAGCAGTTCTTC
CDR3aa: CASSQVYRYNEQFF
v_gene: TRBV14
d_gene: NA
abundance: few
j_gene: TRBJ2-1

CDR3nt: TGCGCCAGCAGCTTGGCGGGACATTCCTCTGGAAACACCATATATTTT
CDR3aa: CASSLAGHSSGNTIYF
v_gene: TRBV5-1
d_gene: NA
abundance: few
j_gene: TRBJ1-3

CDR3nt: TGTGCCAGTAGTCCCCACCCCAGACTAAGCCAGCCCCAGCATTTT
CDR3aa: CASSPHPRLSQPQHF
v_gene: TRBV19
d_gene: NA
abundance: few
j_gene: TRBJ1-5

CDR3nt: TGTGCCAGCAGTACCGGGACAGGCCTTTACGAGCAGTACTTC
CDR3aa: CASSTGTGLYEQYF
v_gene: TRBV6-1
d_gene: TRBD1
abundance: NA
j_gene: TRBJ2-7

CDR3nt: TGTGCCAGCAGTTTCTCTGGCCTGTCGAAAGAGACCCAGTACTTC
CDR3aa: CASSFSGLSKETQYF
v_gene: TRBV28
d_gene: NA
abundance: NA
j_gene: TRBJ2-5

CDR3nt: TGTGCCAGTAGCCCTGACAGGGCGTACCAAGAGACCCAGTACTTC
CDR3aa: CASSPDRAYQETQYF
v_gene: TRBV19
d_gene: TRBD1
abundance: few
j_gene: TRBJ2-5

CDR3nt: TGCGCCGCACGGACAGGGCCTGATTCACCCCTCCACTTT
CDR3aa: CAARTGPDSPLHF
v_gene: TRBV5-1
d_gene: TRBD1
abundance: NA
j_gene: TRBJ1-6

CDR3nt: TGTGCCAGCAGTGAGGCCAGGGATCAGCCCCAGCATTTT
CDR3aa: CASSEARDQPQHF
v_gene: TRBV6-1
d_gene: NA
abundance: NA
j_gene: TRBJ1-5

CDR3nt: TGTGCCAGCAGTGCCACTAGCGACAATGAGCAGTTCTTC
CDR3aa: CASSATSDNEQFF
v_gene: TRBV28
d_gene: TRBD2
abundance: NA
j_gene: TRBJ2-1

CDR3nt: TGCGCCAGCAGCTTGGGAGACAACTACGAGCAGTACTTC
CDR3aa: CASSLGDNYEQYF
v_gene: TRBV5-1
d_gene: NA
abundance: few
j_gene: TRBJ2-7

CDR3nt: TGTGCCAGCAGTTTAAGATTTATGGTGAGGGGGTCCAATGAGCAGTTCTTC
CDR3aa: CASSLRFMVRGSNEQFF
v_gene: TRBV27
d_gene: NA
abundance: few
j_gene: TRBJ2-1

CDR3nt: TGTGCCAGTAGTATAGATCGGACAGGTGAAGCTTTCTTT
CDR3aa: CASSIDRTGEAFF
v_gene: TRBV19
d_gene: TRBD1
abundance: once
j_gene: TRBJ1-1

CDR3nt: TGTGCCAGCAGCAGTTCAGGGGTCGAGCAGTTCTTC
CDR3aa: CASSSSGVEQFF
v_gene: TRBV5-6
d_gene: NA
abundance: NA
j_gene: TRBJ2-1

CDR3nt: TGCAGCGTTGAAGACAGGGGGCGCGGTGGCTACACCTTC
CDR3aa: CSVEDRGRGGYTF
v_gene: TRBV29-1
d_gene: TRBD1
abundance: NA
j_gene: TRBJ1-2

CDR3nt: TGCGCCAGCACCGTAGCGGGAGGATTATCCTACGAGCAGTACTTC
CDR3aa: CASTVAGGLSYEQYF
v_gene: TRBV5-1
d_gene: TRBD2
abundance: NA
j_gene: TRBJ2-7